This record looks at one T cell receptor beta chain sequence and its context. There are a few counts of this clonotype. Its antigen target is currently unknown. No per-base quality is available; no much larger clone lies one base away. TCR cDNA was synthesized by 5'RACE template switching, through which a universal primer site and unique molecular identifiers were introduced. cDNA synthesis was primed from both the TCR alpha and TCR beta constant segments. Library amplification used two PCR steps, and the second PCR step added sample barcodes and sequencing adapters. Libraries were sequenced on Illumina HiSeq 2500 (2x100 bp) or NovaSeq (2x150 bp). Under the source paper's analysis protocol: MIGEC was used to demultiplex reads and collapse the reads into UMI consensus sequences, and MiXCR was used for V(D)J alignment. Vaccine-responding clonotypes were identified with edgeR using replicate PBMC samples, with FDR below 0.01 and a log2 fold change above 5 up to day 15 being required. Each bulk clonotype was labeled CD4 or CD8 based on which sequenced repertoire, CD4 or CD8, contained the clonotype at higher abundance. TCRdb reanalyzed the raw reads on its own, using fastp at Q25 for trimming and MiXCR for clone calling, and kept in-frame beta chains. CDR3 protein duplicates are merged, each entry listing the most common genes and DNA. TCRdb, rather than the study authors, made the V and J calls. In all, the sample holds 450,000 to 650,000 distinct CDR3 sequences, and roughly 13% of those were seen once. Over 12% of the sample is held by the ten biggest clonotypes.

The treatment or condition label on this specimen signifies: live attenuated yellow fever vaccine strain. At every blood-draw timepoint, two biological replicates of bulk PBMCs were collected. A standard Ficoll-Paque protocol was used to isolate PBMCs from peripheral blood. TriZol was used to extract RNA from bulk PBMCs, from CD4 and CD8 fractions, and from dextramer-positive and dextramer-negative fractions. This sample is drawn from a study of T cells after yellow fever vaccination (dated by TCRdb to between 2018 and 2021). In terms of the full investigation: Libraries from fractions with low cell numbers were prepared with the SMART-Seq v4 Ultra Low Input RNA kit. To follow T-cell clones before and after primary and booster YFV17D yellow fever vaccination, bulk TCR alpha and beta repertoires were sequenced over time. Two healthy male donors, one aged 18 to 30 and one aged 30 to 40 years, made up the cohort. Blood was drawn at multiple timepoints before and after primary and secondary immunization, with bulk PBMC replicates and cell subsets isolated.

The paper as a whole reports these results and caveats: The secondary T-cell response was found to be weaker but faster than the primary response, with a peak reached on day 5 rather than on day 15. A small share of clonotypes was detected in both CD4 and CD8 compartments, with the overlap likely arising from convergent recombination. The study included only two donors, which limits how far the findings can be generalized. Computational filtering was needed because FACS-sorted repertoires could contain abundant contaminating clonotypes from the bulk population. After the booster, most clones that had expanded after primary vaccination were detected again (around 97% of CD4 and around 88% of CD8), suggesting broad maintenance of memory.

The CDR3, cysteine through phenylalanine, is 14 amino acids long. Of the read, only the CDR3 DNA is kept; its 42 bases are in frame from base 1. Taken from the germline V gene (reference sequence), the CDR1 and CDR2 loops are LNHDA and SQIVND. V drops 4 bases and J drops 3 bases, leaving 12 bases in between. This TCR came from a man aged 30 to 39 who received the YFV17D yellow fever vaccine. The receptor chain draws on TRBV19 and TRBJ1-1; the D gene is perhaps TRBD1, on 5 matching bases. The sample consisted of PBMCs, taken on the day of the yellow fever booster vaccination. At the DNA level, the sequence is TGTGCCAGTAGTACGGGACCAAGGGACACTGAAGCTTTCTTT. It encodes CASSTGPRDTEAFF.